The 5 T cell receptor beta chains listed next were all sequenced from one sample in a study of T-cell reconstitution after alpha-beta-depleted transplantation in children. Preparation of the TCRbeta library was carried out with unique molecular identifiers. One entry per CDR3 protein, called by TCRdb with MiXCR from the PCR reads. Of roughly 4,600 distinct CDR3 sequences detected, 7.3% appear once; the ten largest clones hold about 1.8%. The source was PBMCs, mostly from graft donor cells, collected 60 days after TCRalphabeta/CD19-depleted stem cell transplant. These receptors were taken from a boy in the first two years of life who had a stem cell transplant for SCID, so the T cells may come from the graft donor.

This clonotype is medium-sized within its sample. V and J are TRBV6-5 and TRBJ2-1, with no clear D. V dropped 2 bases and J dropped 0 bases, with 8 bases sitting between them. The CDR3 is 15 residues long. Germline lookup yields CDR1 MNHEY and CDR2 SVGAGI. The CDR3 loop is CASSYRVSSYNEQFF. CDR3 bases: TGTGCCAGCAGTTACCGGGTCTCCTCCTACAATGAGCAGTTCTTC.

This clonotype was detected only a few times. V and J are TRBV21-1 and TRBJ1-3; TRBD1 was called by the table and not checked on the DNA. TRBV21-1 is marked as a pseudogene. This CDR3 region has 18 residues. This chain's CDR3 is CASSIPAGRGVVGNTIYF. The CDR3, as DNA: TGTGCCAGCAGCATTCCCGCGGGACGAGGGGTGGTTGGAAACACCATATATTTT.

This clonotype ranks as medium-sized. One end of the junction does not line up with germline, which may come from a read error. V usage is TRBV20-1 and J usage is TRBJ1-2, with D possibly TRBD1 on 6 matching bases. The CDR3 totals 13 residues. Germline CDR1 is DFQATT and CDR2 is SNEGSKA (reference sequence). The CDR3 DNA reads as TGTAAGAGGGGGACGGGAAGATGGAGTGGCTACACCTTC. As protein: CKRGTGRWSGYTF.

Within the sample, this clonotype is medium-sized. V is TRBV25-1 and J is TRBJ2-3, with a possible D match to TRBD2 (6 bases). Germline V gene lookup returns CDR1 MGHDK and CDR2 SYGVNS. V lost 2 bases, J lost 5 bases, and 11 bases lay in between. This CDR3 is built from 14 residues. DNA for the CDR3: TGTGCCAGCAGTGAAGGGGGGTGGAGAGATACGCAGTATTTT. Translated: CASSEGGWRDTQYF.

In this sample, this clonotype is medium-sized. The chain links TRBV5-1 to TRBJ1-1, with 9 bases identical to TRBD1. Germline trimming cut 5 bases from V and 4 bases from J; bases unmatched to any gene: 6. Germline CDR1 and CDR2: SGHRS and YFSETQ. The CDR3 is made up of 14 amino acids. CDR3 loop: CASSKRTGVTEAFF. In DNA form, the CDR3 reads TGCGCCAGCAGTAAGAGGACAGGGGTCACTGAAGCTTTCTTT.